Sequencing of this T cell receptor (beta chain) was carried out in a study of identical twins. Trimming pared 5 bases from V and 3 bases from J, leaving 14 bases between. Looked up from germline, CDR1 is SGHTA and CDR2 is FQGTGA. The CDR3 extends over 15 amino acids. TCRdb re-analysed the 5' RACE reads in MiXCR, keeping a single row per CDR3 protein. The sample contains over 500,000 distinct CDR3 sequences, roughly 21% of which appear only once. The same data also contributed to another study, on T cells expressing NK-cell markers. That work contributes: Eight donors were sequenced, seven testing HCMV-seropositive and one testing seronegative. Clones of NKG2C+ T cells that had expanded were of unclear HCMV specificity.

The receptor was derived from a woman under 30 in good health. Sequences were obtained from CD4+ T cells sorted from blood. The chain combines TRBV7-3 with TRBJ2-1; D possibly corresponds to TRBD1 (5 bases). The CDR3 loop reads CASSDSPSGYNEQFF. The DNA for the CDR3 is TGTGCCAGCAGCGACAGCCCCTCGGGCTACAATGAGCAGTTCTTC.